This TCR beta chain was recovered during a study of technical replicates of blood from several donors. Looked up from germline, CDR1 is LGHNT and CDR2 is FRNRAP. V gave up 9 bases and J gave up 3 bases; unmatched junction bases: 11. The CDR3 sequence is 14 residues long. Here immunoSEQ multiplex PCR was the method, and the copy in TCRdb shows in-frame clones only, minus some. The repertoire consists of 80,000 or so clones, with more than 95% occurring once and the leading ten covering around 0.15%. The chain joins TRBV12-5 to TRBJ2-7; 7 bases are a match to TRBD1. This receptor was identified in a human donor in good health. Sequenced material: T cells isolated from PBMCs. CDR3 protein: CASAQGTEHYEQYF. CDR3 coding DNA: TGTGCTAGCGCGCAGGGGACAGAACACTACGAGCAGTACTTC.